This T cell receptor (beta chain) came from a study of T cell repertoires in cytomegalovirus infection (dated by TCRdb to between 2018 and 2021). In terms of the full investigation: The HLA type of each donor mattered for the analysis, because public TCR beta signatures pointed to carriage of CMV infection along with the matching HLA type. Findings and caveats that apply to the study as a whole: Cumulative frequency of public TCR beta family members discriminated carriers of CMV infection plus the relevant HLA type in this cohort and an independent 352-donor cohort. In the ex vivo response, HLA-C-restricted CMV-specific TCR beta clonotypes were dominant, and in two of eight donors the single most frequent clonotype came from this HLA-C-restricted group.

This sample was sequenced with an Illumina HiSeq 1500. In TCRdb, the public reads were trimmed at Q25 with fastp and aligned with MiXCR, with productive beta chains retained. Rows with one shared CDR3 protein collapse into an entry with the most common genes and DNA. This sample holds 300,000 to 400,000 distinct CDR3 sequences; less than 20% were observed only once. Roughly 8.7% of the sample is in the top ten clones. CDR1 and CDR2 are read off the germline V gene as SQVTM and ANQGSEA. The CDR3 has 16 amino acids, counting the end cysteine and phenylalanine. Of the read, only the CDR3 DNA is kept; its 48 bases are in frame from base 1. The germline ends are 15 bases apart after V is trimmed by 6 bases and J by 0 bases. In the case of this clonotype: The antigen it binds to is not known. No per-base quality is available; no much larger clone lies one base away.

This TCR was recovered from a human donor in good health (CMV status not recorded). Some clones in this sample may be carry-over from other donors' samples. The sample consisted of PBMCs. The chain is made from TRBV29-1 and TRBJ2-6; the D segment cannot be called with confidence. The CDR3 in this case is CSVPTVTSSGANVLTF. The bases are TGCAGCGTCCCTACGGTGACCAGCTCTGGGGCCAACGTCCTGACTTTC.